This TCR beta chain was sequenced in a study of blood T cell repertoires in COVID-19. Whole-study context: T cells, B-cell-depleted T cells, or PBMCs supplied cDNA or gDNA.

The CDR3 length is 14 residues. Trimming cost V 2 bases and J 1 base; bases outside gene matches: 1. Germline V CDR1 and CDR2: MNHNY, SVGAGI (reference sequence). In the case of this clone: Within the sample, other DNA sequences also encode this same CDR3.

As processed by the authors: Using reference gene primer amplification, nucleated cell counts were estimated. This table comes from immunoSEQ multiplex PCR, and its TCRdb copy is limited to in-frame clones, with some not included. Clone size and V and J calls were adopted from that table, with D and trimming inferred from the DNA. Of approximately 170,000 clones listed, roughly 84% are singletons. This rearrangement joins TRBV6-6 to TRBJ2-7; 8 bases map to TRBD2. The receptor's source is a woman older than 75 with active or convalescent COVID-19. Sequencing was done on a sample of peripheral blood. CDR3 bases: TGTGCCAGCAGTTACAGCGGGGGATCCTACGAGCAGTACTTC. This codes for CASSYSGGSYEQYF.